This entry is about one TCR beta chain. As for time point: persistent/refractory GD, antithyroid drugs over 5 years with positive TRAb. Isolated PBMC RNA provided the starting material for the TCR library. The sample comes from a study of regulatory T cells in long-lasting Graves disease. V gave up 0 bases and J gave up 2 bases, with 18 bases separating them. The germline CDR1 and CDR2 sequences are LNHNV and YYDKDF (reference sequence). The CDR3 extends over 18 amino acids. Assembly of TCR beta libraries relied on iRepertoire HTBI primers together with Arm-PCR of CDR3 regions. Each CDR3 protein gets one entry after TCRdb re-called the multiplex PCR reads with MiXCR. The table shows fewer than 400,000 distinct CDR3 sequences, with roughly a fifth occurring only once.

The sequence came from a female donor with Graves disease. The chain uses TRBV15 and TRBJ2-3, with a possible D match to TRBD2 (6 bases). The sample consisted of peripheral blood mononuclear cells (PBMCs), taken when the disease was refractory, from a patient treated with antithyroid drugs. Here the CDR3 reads CATSRDFTGGVFTDTQYF. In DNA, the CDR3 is TGTGCCACCAGCAGAGACTTCACAGGAGGGGTTTTCACAGATACGCAGTATTTT.